The present T cell receptor (beta chain) was sequenced within a study of blood T cell repertoires in COVID-19. At the level of the study: The United States, Italy and Spain were the sources of the acute and convalescent COVID-19 samples. Sources were T cells, B-cell-depleted T cells, or PBMCs; the material itself was cDNA or gDNA.

Original analysis: Amplification of reference gene primers provided the estimated nucleated cell counts. Sequenced by immunoSEQ multiplex PCR; TCRdb stores in-frame clones only, minus some. V and J calls and clone size are given by that table; D and trimming were obtained from the DNA. The sample records about 220,000 clones, roughly 82% being singletons. CDR3 length: 15 residues. Germline CDR1 reads MNHNY; CDR2 reads SVGAGI (reference sequence). V shed 4 bases and J 7 bases; nucleotides not matched to a gene: 9. The chain is built from TRBV6-6 and TRBJ1-2; 10 bases match TRBD1. The sequence derives from a man in his fifties or sixties with active or convalescent COVID-19. The sample consisted of peripheral blood. The CDR3 here is CASSLPGQGSSGYTF. The CDR3 DNA follows: TGTGCCAGCAGTTTACCGGGACAGGGGTCTTCTGGCTACACCTTC.